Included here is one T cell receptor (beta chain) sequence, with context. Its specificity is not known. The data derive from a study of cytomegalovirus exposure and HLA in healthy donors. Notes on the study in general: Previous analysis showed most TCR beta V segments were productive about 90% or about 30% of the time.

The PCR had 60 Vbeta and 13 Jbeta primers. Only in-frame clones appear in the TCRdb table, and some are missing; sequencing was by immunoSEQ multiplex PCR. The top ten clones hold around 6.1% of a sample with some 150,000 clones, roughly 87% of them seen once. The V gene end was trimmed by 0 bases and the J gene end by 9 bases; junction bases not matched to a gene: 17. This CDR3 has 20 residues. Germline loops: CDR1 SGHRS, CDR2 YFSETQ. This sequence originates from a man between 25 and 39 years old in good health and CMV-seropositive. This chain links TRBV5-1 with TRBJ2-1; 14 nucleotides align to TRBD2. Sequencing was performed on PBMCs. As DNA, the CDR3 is TGCGCCAGCAGCTTGGTGCTGGGATCCGGGACTAGCGGGAGCGGGGGTGAGCAGTTCTTC. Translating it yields CASSLVLGSGTSGSGGEQFF.